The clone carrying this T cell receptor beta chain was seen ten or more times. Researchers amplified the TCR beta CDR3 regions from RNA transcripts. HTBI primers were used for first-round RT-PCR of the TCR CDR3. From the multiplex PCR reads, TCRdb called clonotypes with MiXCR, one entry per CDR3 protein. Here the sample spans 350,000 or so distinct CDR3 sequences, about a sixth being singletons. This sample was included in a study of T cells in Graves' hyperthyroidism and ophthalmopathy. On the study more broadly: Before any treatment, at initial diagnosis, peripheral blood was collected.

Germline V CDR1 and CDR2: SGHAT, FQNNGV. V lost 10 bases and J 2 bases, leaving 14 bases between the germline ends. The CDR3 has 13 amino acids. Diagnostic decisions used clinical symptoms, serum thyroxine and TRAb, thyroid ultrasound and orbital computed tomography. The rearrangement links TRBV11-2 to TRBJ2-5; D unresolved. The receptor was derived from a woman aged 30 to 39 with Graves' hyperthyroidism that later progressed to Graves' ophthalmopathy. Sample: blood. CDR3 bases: TGTGCCACCAGGTTGGTCAGTCAAGAGACCCAGTACTTC. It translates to CATRLVSQETQYF.